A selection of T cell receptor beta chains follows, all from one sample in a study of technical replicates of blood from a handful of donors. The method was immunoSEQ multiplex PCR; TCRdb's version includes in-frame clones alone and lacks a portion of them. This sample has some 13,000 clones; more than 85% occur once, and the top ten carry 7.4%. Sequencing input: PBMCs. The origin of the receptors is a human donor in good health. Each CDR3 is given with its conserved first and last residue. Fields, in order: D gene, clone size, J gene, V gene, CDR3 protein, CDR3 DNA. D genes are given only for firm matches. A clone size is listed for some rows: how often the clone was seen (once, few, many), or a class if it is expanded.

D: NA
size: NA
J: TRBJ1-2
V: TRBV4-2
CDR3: CASSQDNGQGHYGYTF
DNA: TGTGCCAGCAGCCAAGATAACGGGCAGGGCCACTATGGCTACACCTTC

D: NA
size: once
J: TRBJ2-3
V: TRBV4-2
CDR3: CASSPKQGTDTQYF
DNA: TGTGCCAGCAGCCCTAAGCAGGGGACAGATACGCAGTATTTT

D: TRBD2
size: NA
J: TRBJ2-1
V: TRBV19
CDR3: CASRGLADKNEQFF
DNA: TGTGCCAGTCGAGGACTAGCGGATAAAAATGAGCAGTTCTTC

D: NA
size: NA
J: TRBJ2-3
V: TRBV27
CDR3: CASSYTTEVTDTQYF
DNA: TGTGCCAGCAGTTACACGACAGAAGTCACAGATACGCAGTATTTT

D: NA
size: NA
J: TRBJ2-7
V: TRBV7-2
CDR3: CASSQLDRGYEQYF
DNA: TGTGCCAGCAGCCAACTGGACCGGGGTTACGAGCAGTACTTC

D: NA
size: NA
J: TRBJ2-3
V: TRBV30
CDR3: CAWSGTATQYF
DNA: TGTGCCTGGAGCGGTACAGCAACGCAGTATTTT

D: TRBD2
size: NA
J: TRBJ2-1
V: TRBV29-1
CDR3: CSVGSEAGVKFF
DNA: TGCAGCGTTGGGTCAGAAGCGGGAGTTAAGTTCTTC

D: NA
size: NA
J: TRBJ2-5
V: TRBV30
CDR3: CAWSVSGWETQYF
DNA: TGTGCCTGGAGTGTAAGCGGGTGGGAGACCCAGTACTTC

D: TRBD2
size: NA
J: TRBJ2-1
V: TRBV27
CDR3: CASSLGVAGSYNEQFF
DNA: TGTGCCAGCAGCCTAGGGGTAGCGGGGTCCTACAATGAGCAGTTCTTC

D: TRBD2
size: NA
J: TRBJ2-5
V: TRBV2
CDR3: CASKPGLADYNQETQYF
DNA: TGTGCCAGCAAACCGGGACTAGCAGATTATAACCAAGAGACCCAGTACTTC

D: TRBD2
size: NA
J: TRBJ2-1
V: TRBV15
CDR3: CATSRDPGLASYNEQFF
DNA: TGTGCCACCAGCAGAGATCCGGGACTAGCGAGTTACAATGAGCAGTTCTTC

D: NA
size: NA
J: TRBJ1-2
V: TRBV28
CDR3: CASSGANYGYTF
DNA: TGTGCCAGCAGTGGAGCTAACTATGGCTACACCTTC

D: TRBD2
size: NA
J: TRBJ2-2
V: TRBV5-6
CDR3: CASSFPGRAPGELFF
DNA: TGTGCCAGCAGCTTCCCCGGGAGGGCCCCCGGGGAGCTGTTTTTT

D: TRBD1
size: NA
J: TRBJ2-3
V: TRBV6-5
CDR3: CASSYSGTGGTDTQYF
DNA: TGTGCCAGCAGTTACTCCGGGACAGGGGGCACAGATACGCAGTATTTT